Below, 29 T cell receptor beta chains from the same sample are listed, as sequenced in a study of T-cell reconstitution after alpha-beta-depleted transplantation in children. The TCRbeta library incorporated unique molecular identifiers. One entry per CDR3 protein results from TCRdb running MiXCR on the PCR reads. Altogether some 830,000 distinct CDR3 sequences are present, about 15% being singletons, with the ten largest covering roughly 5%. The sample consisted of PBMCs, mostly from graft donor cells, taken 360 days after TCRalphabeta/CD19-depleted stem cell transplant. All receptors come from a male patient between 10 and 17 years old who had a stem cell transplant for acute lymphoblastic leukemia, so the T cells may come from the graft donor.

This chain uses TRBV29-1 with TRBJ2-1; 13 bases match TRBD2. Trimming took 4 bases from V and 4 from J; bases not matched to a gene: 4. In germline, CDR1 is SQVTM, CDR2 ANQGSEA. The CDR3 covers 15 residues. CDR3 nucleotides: TGCAGCGTTGTCCTGGGACTAGCGGGGTACAATGAGCAGTTCTTC. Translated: CSVVLGLAGYNEQFF.

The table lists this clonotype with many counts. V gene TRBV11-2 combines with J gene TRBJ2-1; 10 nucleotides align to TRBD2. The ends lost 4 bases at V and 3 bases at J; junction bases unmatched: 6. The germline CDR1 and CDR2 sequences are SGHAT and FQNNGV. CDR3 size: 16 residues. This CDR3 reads CASSSPGLAVYNEQFF. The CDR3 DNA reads TGTGCCAGCAGCTCCCCCGGACTAGCGGTCTACAATGAGCAGTTCTTC.

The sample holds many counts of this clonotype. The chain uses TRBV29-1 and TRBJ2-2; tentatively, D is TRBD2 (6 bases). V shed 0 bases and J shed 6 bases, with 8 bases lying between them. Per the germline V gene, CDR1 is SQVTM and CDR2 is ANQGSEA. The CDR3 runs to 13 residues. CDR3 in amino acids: CSVEEAGSGELFF. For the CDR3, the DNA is TGCAGCGTTGAAGAGGCGGGATCCGGGGAGCTGTTTTTT.

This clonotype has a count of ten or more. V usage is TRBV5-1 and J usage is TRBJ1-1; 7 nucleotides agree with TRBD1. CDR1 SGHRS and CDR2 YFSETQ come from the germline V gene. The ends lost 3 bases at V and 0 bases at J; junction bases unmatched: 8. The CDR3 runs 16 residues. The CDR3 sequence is CASSYRGLLVNTEAFF. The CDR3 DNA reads TGCGCCAGCAGCTATAGGGGGCTTCTGGTGAACACTGAAGCTTTCTTT. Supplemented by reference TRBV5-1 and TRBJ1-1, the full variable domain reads KAGVTQTPRYLIKTRGQQVTLSCSPISGHRSVSWYQQTPGQGLQFLFEYFSETQRNKGNFPGRFSGRQFSNSRSEMNVSTLELGDSALYLCASSYRGLLVNTEAFFGQGTRLTVV.

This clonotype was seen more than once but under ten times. The CDR3 DNA follows: TGTGCCAGCAGTCGCACAGGGGGTGGCAATTCACCCCTCCACTTT. It codes for CASSRTGGGNSPLHF. The gene calls are TRBV12-3 or TRBV12-4 and TRBJ1-6; 8 bases line up with TRBD1. The CDR3 is made up of 15 amino acids. J lost 7 bases, V lost 5 bases, and 7 bases had no gene match.

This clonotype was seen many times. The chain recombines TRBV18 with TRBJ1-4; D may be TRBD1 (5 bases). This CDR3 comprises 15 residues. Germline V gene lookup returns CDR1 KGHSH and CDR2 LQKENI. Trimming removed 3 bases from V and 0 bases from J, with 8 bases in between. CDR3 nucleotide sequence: TGTGCCAGCTCACCCCGGGACGCAACTAATGAAAAACTGTTTTTT. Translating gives CASSPRDATNEKLFF.

CDR3 nucleotides: TGTGCCAGCAGCCCCCAGGGTTTCGACACAGATACGCAGTATTTT. Its protein product is CASSPQGFDTDTQYF. The V gene is TRBV7-6, the J gene TRBJ2-3; tentatively, D is TRBD1 (5 bases). V lost 5 bases to trimming and J lost 2 bases, with 14 bases between them. The CDR3 has 15 amino acids. The germline CDR1 and CDR2 sequences are SGHVS and FNYEAQ.

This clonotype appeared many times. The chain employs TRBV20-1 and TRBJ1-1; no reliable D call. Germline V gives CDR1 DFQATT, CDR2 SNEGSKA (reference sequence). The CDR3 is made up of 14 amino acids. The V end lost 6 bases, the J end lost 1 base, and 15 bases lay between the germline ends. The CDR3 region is CSARLFAGNTEAFF. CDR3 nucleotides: TGCAGTGCCCGACTCTTTGCAGGGAACACTGAAGCTTTCTTT.

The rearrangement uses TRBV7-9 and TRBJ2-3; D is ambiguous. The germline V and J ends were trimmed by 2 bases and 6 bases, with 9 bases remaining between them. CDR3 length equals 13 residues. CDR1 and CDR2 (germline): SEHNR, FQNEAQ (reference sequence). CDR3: CASSLHRMDTQYF. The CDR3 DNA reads TGTGCCAGCAGCTTACACAGAATGGATACGCAGTATTTT.

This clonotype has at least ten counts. This CDR3 reads CATSGTGTRNTGELFF. CDR3 sequence (DNA): TGTGCCACCAGCGGAACCGGGACTAGAAACACCGGGGAGCTGTTTTTT. The V call is TRBV15, the J call TRBJ2-2; 8 nucleotides line up with TRBD2. J was trimmed by 2 bases and V by 5 bases; bases with no gene match: 7. The germline V gene encodes CDR1 LNHNV and CDR2 YYDKDF (reference sequence). This CDR3 region has 16 residues. The complete variable domain, with remaining parts taken from reference TRBV15 and TRBJ2-2, reads DAMVIQNPRYQVTQFGKPVTLSCSQTLNHNVMYWYQQKSSQAPKLLFHYYDKDFNNEADTPDNFQSRRPNTSFCFLDIRSPGLGDTAMYLCATSGTGTRNTGELFFGEGSRLTVL.

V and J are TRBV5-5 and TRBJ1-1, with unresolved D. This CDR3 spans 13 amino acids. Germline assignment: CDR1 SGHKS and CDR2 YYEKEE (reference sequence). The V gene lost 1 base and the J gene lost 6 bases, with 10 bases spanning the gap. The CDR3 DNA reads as TGTGCCAGCAGCTTGACCGTGATCGCTGAAGCTTTCTTT. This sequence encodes CASSLTVIAEAFF.

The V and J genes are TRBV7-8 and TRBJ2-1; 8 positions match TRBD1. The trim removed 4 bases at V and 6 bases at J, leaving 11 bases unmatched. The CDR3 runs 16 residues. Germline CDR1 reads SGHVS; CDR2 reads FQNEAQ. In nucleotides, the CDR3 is TGTGCCAGCAGCTCAGGACAGGGAGTGGGTTCCAATGAGCAGTTCTTC. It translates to CASSSGQGVGSNEQFF.

CDR3 in amino acids: CASSVGKGGGNQPQHF. In DNA form, the CDR3 reads TGTGCCAGCAGCGTAGGTAAAGGTGGCGGCAATCAGCCCCAGCATTTT. The chain combines TRBV9 with TRBJ1-5, with D hard to call. Germline V CDR1 and CDR2: SGDLS, YYNGEE. CDR3 length equals 16 residues. The V end was cut by 0 bases, the J end by 2 bases, with 12 bases between.

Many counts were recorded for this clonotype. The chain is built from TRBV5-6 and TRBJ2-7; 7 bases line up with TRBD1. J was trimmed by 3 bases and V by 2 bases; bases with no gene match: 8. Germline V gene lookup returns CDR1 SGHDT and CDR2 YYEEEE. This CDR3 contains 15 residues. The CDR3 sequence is CASSFGPGQSYEQYF. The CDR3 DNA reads TGTGCCAGCAGCTTCGGCCCGGGACAGAGCTACGAGCAGTACTTC.

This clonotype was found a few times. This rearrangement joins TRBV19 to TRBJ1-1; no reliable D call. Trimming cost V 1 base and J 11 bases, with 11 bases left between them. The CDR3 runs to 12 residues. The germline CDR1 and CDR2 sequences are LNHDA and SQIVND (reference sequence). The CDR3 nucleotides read TGTGCCAGTAGTATAGGCAGGACTAAGGCTTTCTTT. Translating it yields CASSIGRTKAFF. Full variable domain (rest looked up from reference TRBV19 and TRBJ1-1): DGGITQSPKYLFRKEGQNVTLSCEQNLNHDAMYWYRQDPGQGLRLIYYSQIVNDFQKGDIAEGYSVSREKKESFPLTVTSAQKNPTAFYLCASSIGRTKAFFGQGTRLTVV.

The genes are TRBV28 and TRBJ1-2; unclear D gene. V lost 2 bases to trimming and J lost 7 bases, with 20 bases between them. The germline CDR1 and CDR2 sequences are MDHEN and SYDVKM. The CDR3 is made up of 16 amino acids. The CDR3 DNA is TGTGCCAGCAGTTTAGGAGAGTCTCTCTGGTCCTCTGGCTACACCTTC. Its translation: CASSLGESLWSSGYTF.

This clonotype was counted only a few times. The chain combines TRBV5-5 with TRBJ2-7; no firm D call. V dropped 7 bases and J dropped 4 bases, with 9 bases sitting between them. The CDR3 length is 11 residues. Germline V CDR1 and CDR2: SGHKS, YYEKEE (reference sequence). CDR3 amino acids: CASGSRYEQYF. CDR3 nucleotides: TGTGCCAGCGGGTCGCGGTACGAGCAGTACTTC.

The CDR3, as DNA: TGCGCCAGCAGCCAAGTCGCACTAGCGGGAAACGAGCAGTACTTC. It codes for CASSQVALAGNEQYF. The J gene is TRBJ2-7, the V gene TRBV4-1; 10 nucleotides line up with TRBD2. Trimming removed 1 base from V and 5 bases from J; junction bases left unmatched: 5. The germline CDR1 and CDR2 sequences are MGHRA and YSYEKL. There are 15 residues in the CDR3.

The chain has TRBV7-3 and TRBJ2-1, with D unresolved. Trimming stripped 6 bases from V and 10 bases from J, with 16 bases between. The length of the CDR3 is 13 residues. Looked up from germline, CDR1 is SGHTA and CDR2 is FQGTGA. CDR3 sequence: CASRLERQAEQFF. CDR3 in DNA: TGTGCCAGCAGATTGGAGCGACAAGCCGAGCAGTTCTTC.

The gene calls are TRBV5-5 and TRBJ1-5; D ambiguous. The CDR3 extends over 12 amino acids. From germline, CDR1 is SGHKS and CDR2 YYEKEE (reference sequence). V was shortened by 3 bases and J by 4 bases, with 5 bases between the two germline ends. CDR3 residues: CASSSKNQPQHF. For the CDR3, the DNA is TGTGCCAGCAGCTCTAAGAATCAGCCCCAGCATTTT.

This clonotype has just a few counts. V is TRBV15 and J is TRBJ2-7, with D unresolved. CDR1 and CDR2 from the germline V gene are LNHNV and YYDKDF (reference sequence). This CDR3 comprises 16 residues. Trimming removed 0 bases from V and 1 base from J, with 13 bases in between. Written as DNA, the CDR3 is TGTGCCACCAGCAGAGATATAAACTCCCTTTCCTACGAGCAGTACTTC. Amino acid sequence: CATSRDINSLSYEQYF.

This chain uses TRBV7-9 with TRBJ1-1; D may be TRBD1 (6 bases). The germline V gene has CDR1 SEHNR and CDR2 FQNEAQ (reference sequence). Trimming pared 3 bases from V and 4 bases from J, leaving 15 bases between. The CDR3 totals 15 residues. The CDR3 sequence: CASSFRLGGSTEAFF. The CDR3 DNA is TGTGCCAGCAGCTTCCGCTTAGGGGGGTCCACTGAAGCTTTCTTT.

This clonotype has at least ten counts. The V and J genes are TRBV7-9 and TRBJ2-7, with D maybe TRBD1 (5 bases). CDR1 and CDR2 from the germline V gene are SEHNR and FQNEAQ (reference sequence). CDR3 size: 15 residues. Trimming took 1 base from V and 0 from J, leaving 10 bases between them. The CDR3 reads CASSLVRQGSYEQYF. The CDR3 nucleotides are TGTGCCAGCAGCTTAGTCCGTCAGGGCTCCTACGAGCAGTACTTC. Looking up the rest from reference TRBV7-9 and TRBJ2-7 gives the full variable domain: DTGVSQNPRHKITKRGQNVTFRCDPISEHNRLYWYRQTLGQGPEFLTYFQNEAQLEKSRLLSDRFSAERPKGSFSTLEIQRTEQGDSAMYLCASSLVRQGSYEQYFGPGTRLTVT.

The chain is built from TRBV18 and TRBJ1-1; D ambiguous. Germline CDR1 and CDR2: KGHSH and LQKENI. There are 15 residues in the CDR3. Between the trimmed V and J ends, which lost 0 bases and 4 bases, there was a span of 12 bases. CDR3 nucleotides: TGTGCCAGCTCACCACCGACCGGGATGCTCACTGAAGCTTTCTTT. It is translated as CASSPPTGMLTEAFF.

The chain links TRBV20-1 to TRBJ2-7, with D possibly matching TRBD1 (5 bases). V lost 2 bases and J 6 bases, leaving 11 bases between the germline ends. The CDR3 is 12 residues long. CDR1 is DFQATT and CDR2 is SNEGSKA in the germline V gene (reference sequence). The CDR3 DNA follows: TGCAGTGCTAGACAGGGCTCGGTCGAGCAGTACTTC. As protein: CSARQGSVEQYF.

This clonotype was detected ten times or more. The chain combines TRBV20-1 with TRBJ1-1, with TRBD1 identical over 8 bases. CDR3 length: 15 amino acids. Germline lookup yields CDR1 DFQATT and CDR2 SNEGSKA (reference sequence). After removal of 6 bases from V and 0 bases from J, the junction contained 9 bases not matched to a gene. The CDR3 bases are TGCAGTGCGCGGAAGACAGGGGTCATGAACACTGAAGCTTTCTTT. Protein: CSARKTGVMNTEAFF.

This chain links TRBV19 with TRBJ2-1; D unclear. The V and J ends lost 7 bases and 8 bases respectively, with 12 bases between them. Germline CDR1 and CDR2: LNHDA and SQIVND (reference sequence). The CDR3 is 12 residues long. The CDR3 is CASNGRFDEQFF. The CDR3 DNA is TGTGCCAGTAATGGTCGTTTCGATGAGCAGTTCTTC. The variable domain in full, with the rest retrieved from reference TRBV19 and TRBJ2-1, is DGGITQSPKYLFRKEGQNVTLSCEQNLNHDAMYWYRQDPGQGLRLIYYSQIVNDFQKGDIAEGYSVSREKKESFPLTVTSAQKNPTAFYLCASNGRFDEQFFGPGTRLTVL.

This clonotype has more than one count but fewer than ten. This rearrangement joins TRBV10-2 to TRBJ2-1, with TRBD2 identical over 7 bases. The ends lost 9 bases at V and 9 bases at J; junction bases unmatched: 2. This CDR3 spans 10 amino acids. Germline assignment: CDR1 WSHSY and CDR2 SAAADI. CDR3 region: CASERGEQFF. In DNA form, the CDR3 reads TGCGCCAGTGAGCGGGGTGAGCAGTTCTTC.

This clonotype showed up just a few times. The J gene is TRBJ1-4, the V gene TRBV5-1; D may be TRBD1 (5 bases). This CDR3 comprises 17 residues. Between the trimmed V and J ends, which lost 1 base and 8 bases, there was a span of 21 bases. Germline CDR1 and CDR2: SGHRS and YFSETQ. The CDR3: CASSLPPTGREGEKLFF. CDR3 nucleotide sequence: TGCGCCAGCAGCTTGCCCCCGACGGGCAGGGAAGGAGAAAAACTGTTTTTT.